The entry below describes one TCR beta chain. Its matching antigen is unknown. This table comes from immunoSEQ multiplex PCR, and its TCRdb copy is limited to in-frame clones, with some not included. Of roughly 79,000 clones listed, under 95% are singletons. The sample comes from a study of OX40 agonist ivuxolimab in advanced cancers. Study-wide background: The patients' treatment was ivuxolimab, an agonistic anti-OX40 (CD134) antibody. Three patients had partial responses: one hepatocellular carcinoma, two cutaneous melanoma. Study-wide findings and caveats: Expanded clones were, on average, more numerous among CD8+ T cells than CD4+.

CDR3 size: 12 residues. Trimming removed 0 bases at V and 7 bases at J, with 7 bases between. Germline V gene lookup returns CDR1 SEHNR and CDR2 FQNEAQ (reference sequence). V usage is TRBV7-9 and J usage is TRBJ2-7, with D possibly matching TRBD2 (5 bases). This specimen consisted of CD4+ or CD8+ T cells sorted from blood, obtained in a trial of the OX40 agonist ivuxolimab. The sequence was collected from an adult with an advanced solid tumor such as melanoma, head and neck, liver or kidney cancer. CDR3 residues: CASSLAPGEQYF. The CDR3 nucleotides are TGTGCCAGCAGCTTAGCGCCGGGAGAGCAGTACTTC.